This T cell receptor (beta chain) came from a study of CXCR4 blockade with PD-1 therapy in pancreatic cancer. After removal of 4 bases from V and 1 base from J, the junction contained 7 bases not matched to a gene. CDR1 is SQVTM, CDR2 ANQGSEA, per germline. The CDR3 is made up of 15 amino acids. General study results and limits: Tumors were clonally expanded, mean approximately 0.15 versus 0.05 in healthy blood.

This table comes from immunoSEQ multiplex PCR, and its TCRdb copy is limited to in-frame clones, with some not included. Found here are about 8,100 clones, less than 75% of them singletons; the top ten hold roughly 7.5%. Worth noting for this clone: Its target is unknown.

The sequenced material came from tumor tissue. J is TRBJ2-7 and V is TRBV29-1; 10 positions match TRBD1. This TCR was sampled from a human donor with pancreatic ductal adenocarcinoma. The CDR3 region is CSVGRDRGRSYEQYF. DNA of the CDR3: TGCAGCGTTGGACGGGACAGGGGACGATCCTACGAGCAGTACTTC.